The clone carrying this TCR beta chain was counted at least ten times. Its target is not known. Here the gene names and germline are mouse. Read coverage stops 4 residues before the CDR3 terminus; the germline J gene supplies the remainder. This record comes from a study of CD8+ T cells in alopecia areata. The study, taken as a whole, reports: Higher clonality than in normal scalp was seen in lesional scalp, especially alopecia totalis/universalis. Sharing of TCR sequences between patients (possibly for HLA-related reasons) was less clear than in mice.

The CDR3 totals 10 residues. Germline V CDR1 and CDR2: NNHNN, SYGAGS (reference sequence). It was with CD4, CD8alpha, NKG2D, NKG2ACE and other markers that pooled cutaneous lymph node cells were sorted. cDNA reverse transcribed from extracted RNA served as the sequencing template. Here immunoSEQ multiplex PCR was the method, and the copy in TCRdb shows in-frame clones only, minus some. Listed here are about 9,000 clones without any singletons, the top ten holding under 20%. The chain uses TRBV13-2 and TRBJ1-1; D call uncertain. The TCR originated in a C3H/HeJ mouse with alopecia areata. These mice share the MHC haplotype H2-k. Sequenced: CD8+ T cells sorted from a lymph node. The chain's CDR3 is CASGPGEVFF. The sequenced CDR3 bases are TGTGCCAGCGGGCCTGGA.